Below are 9 T cell receptor beta chains sequenced from a single sample in a study of shared clonotypes between healthy human individuals. Data came from immunoSEQ multiplex PCR; TCRdb stores just in-frame clones and leaves some out. The sample lists a few million clones; 90% to 96% were seen once. The specimen sequenced was naive CD4+ T cells sorted from blood. Subset of the sample: CD45RA+ positively selected. Receptors were obtained from a man between 18 and 29 years old in good health.

Concerning this clone: The sample contains more than one DNA sequence encoding this CDR3. The J gene is TRBJ2-7, the V gene TRBV30; TRBD1 matches 7 bases. Germline V CDR1 and CDR2: GTSNPN, SVGIG (reference sequence). This CDR3 has 13 amino acids. J gave up 0 bases and V 1 base, and 0 bases lay outside the gene matches. This chain's CDR3 is CAWSAGGSYEQYF. The CDR3, as DNA: TGTGCCTGGAGTGCAGGGGGCTCCTACGAGCAGTACTTC.

The rearrangement joins TRBV6-6 to TRBJ2-7; 9 bases align to TRBD1. V shed 6 bases and J 5 bases; nucleotides not matched to a gene: 8. CDR3 length: 14 amino acids. The V gene's germline CDR1 is MNHNY and CDR2 SVGAGI (reference sequence). The CDR3 spells CASSGQGSFDEQYF. CDR3 nucleotides: TGTGCCAGCAGCGGACAGGGGTCTTTCGACGAGCAGTACTTC.

Points on this clone: One end of the junction is discordant with germline, which a read error may explain. This chain links TRBV19 with TRBJ2-7; 9 positions match TRBD1. CDR1 is LNHDA and CDR2 is SQIVND in the germline V gene (reference sequence). CDR3 length: 16 amino acids. CDR3 loop: CASSRYGTGNSHEQYF. CDR3 bases: TGTGCCAGTAGTCGCTACGGGACAGGGAACTCCCACGAGCAGTACTTC.

The rearrangement uses TRBV9 and TRBJ2-7; D unclear. This CDR3 contains 13 residues. The V end lost 7 bases, the J end lost 1 base, and 12 bases lay between the germline ends. Per germline, CDR1 SGDLS and CDR2 YYNGEE. This CDR3 reads CASRTLLSYEQYF. The CDR3, as DNA: TGTGCCAGCCGAACTCTTCTATCCTACGAGCAGTACTTC.

This clone was seen a few times. J is TRBJ1-2 and V is TRBV2; 10 bases line up with TRBD1. There are 14 residues in the CDR3. CDR1 is SNHLY, CDR2 FYNNEI, per germline. V was pared by 9 bases and J by 2 bases, with 6 bases of the junction left unmatched. The CDR3 spells CASTDRGSNYGYTF. The CDR3 DNA is TGTGCCAGTACGGACAGGGGGTCGAACTATGGCTACACCTTC.

The genes are TRBV19 and TRBJ2-2; D not resolved. Germline V CDR1 and CDR2: LNHDA, SQIVND (reference sequence). The CDR3 extends over 14 amino acids. V was shortened by 3 bases and J by 0 bases, with 5 bases between the two germline ends. CDR3 in DNA: TGTGCCAGTAGTATCCAGACGAACACCGGGGAGCTGTTTTTT. Its protein is CASSIQTNTGELFF.

The genes are TRBV19 and TRBJ1-1, with D uncertain. The germline CDR1 and CDR2 sequences are LNHDA and SQIVND (reference sequence). The CDR3 totals 15 residues. The germline V and J ends were trimmed by 1 base and 2 bases, with 11 bases remaining between them. In DNA, the CDR3 is TGTGCCAGTAGTATAGCCATCGAGAGAAACACTGAAGCTTTCTTT. Residues: CASSIAIERNTEAFF.

The chain has TRBV5-1 and TRBJ2-5, with D unclear. V was clipped by 4 bases and J by 0 bases, with 10 bases between them. Germline loops: CDR1 SGHRS, CDR2 YFSETQ. CDR3 length: 14 amino acids. The CDR3 DNA is TGCGCCAGCAGCCTCCTGTGGAACCAAGAGACCCAGTACTTC. Translated, it gives CASSLLWNQETQYF.

Remarks on this clone: The same CDR3 also results from other DNA sequences found in this sample. CDR3 sequence reads: CASSLANYGYTF. The CDR3, as DNA: TGTGCCAGCAGTCTAGCTAACTATGGCTACACCTTC. The chain couples TRBV28 to TRBJ1-2; D is uncertain. The V end was cut by 5 bases, the J end by 0 bases, with 4 bases between. From germline, CDR1 is MDHEN and CDR2 SYDVKM. The CDR3 is 12 amino acids.